The 16 T cell receptor beta chains in this list originate from one sample, sequenced in a study of OX40 agonist ivuxolimab in advanced cancers. The repertoire was sequenced with immunoSEQ multiplex PCR; TCRdb's copy has only in-frame clones and lacks some. The data contain 60,000 to 70,000 clones, roughly 87% of them singletons. The sample was CD4+ or CD8+ T cells sorted from blood, taken in a trial of the OX40 agonist ivuxolimab. The source is an adult with an advanced solid tumor such as melanoma, head and neck, liver or kidney cancer.

The chain combines TRBV5-1 with TRBJ2-2; D perhaps matches TRBD1 (6 bases). With 3 bases removed from V and 6 bases from J, the gap between germline ends came to 9 bases. CDR1 and CDR2 from the germline V gene are SGHRS and YFSETQ. The CDR3 has 13 amino acids. CDR3 loop: CASSYGQPGELFF. CDR3 nucleotides: TGCGCCAGCAGCTATGGACAGCCCGGGGAGCTGTTTTTT.

J is TRBJ2-1 and V is TRBV28; TRBD2 might be the D (5 bases). CDR1 MDHEN and CDR2 SYDVKM come from the germline V gene. The V end was cut by 3 bases, the J end by 6 bases, with 18 bases between. This CDR3 is 16 amino acids long. CDR3 nucleotides: TGTGCCAGCAGTTTCCGTCTAGCTATCGTTTTCAATGAGCAGTTCTTC. The encoded protein is CASSFRLAIVFNEQFF.

The V and J genes are TRBV18 and TRBJ2-1, with 13 positions matching TRBD2. This CDR3 has 16 amino acids. The V and J ends lost 4 bases and 0 bases, in that order; junction bases with no gene match: 0. The germline V gene has CDR1 KGHSH and CDR2 LQKENI. Written as DNA, the CDR3 is TGTGCCAGCTCACGGACTAGCGGGAGCTCCTACAATGAGCAGTTCTTC. Encoded protein: CASSRTSGSSYNEQFF.

The rearrangement links TRBV9 to TRBJ2-1; 10 bases are shared with TRBD2. V was pared by 0 bases and J by 10 bases, with 13 bases of the junction left unmatched. The germline gives CDR1 SGDLS, CDR2 YYNGEE. The CDR3 has 17 amino acids. CDR3 DNA: TGTGCCAGCAGCGTAGCCTCTACTAGCGGGACCCAGGGGGAGCAGTTCTTC. Translating it yields CASSVASTSGTQGEQFF.

This clone appeared once. The chain couples TRBV5-4 to TRBJ2-7, with TRBD1 as a possible D gene (7 bases). The germline CDR1 and CDR2 sequences are SGHNT and YYREEE (reference sequence). CDR3 length equals 15 residues. Trimming took off 4 bases at V and 2 bases at J, with 16 bases between the two ends. Here the CDR3 reads CASSTRQGGTYEQYV. CDR3 nucleotide sequence: TGTGCCAGCAGCACGCGGCAGGGGGGTACCTACGAGCAGTACGTC.

The CDR3: CASSSWTSGSYEQYF. The CDR3 nucleotides are TGTGCCAGCAGCTCCTGGACTAGCGGGTCCTACGAGCAGTACTTC. This sequence joins TRBV7-2 and TRBJ2-7, with TRBD2 matching over 11 bases. Germline CDR1 is SGHTA and CDR2 is FQGNSA. The CDR3 is 15 amino acids. V was pared by 4 bases and J by 1 base, with 3 bases of the junction left unmatched.

The rearrangement joins TRBV4-2 to TRBJ1-1; 10 positions match TRBD1. The ends lost 5 bases at V and 0 bases at J; junction bases unmatched: 9. Germline lookup yields CDR1 LGHNA and CDR2 YNFKEQ. This CDR3 region has 17 residues. In DNA, the CDR3 is TGTGCCAGCAGCAATGAGGGACAGGGGTGGATGAACACTGAAGCTTTCTTT. Protein product: CASSNEGQGWMNTEAFF.

The chain recombines TRBV10-3 with TRBJ1-1; 9 nucleotides align to TRBD1. In germline, CDR1 is ENHRY, CDR2 SYGVKD. The trim removed 4 bases at V and 4 bases at J, leaving 4 bases unmatched. The CDR3 has 14 amino acids. For the CDR3, the DNA is TGTGCCATCAGTGTCACAGGGGGCGGCACTGAAGCTTTCTTT. Its translation: CAISVTGGGTEAFF.

The table lists this clone with a few counts. CDR3 amino acids: CASSPAGHPDTQYF. CDR3 nucleotides: TGTGCCAGCAGCCCAGCGGGTCATCCAGATACGCAGTATTTT. The rearrangement uses TRBV4-2 and TRBJ2-3; tentative D call: TRBD2 (6 bases). This CDR3 is built from 14 residues. The germline CDR1 and CDR2 sequences are LGHNA and YNFKEQ. V was pared by 4 bases and J by 4 bases, with 12 bases between.

The genes are TRBV2 and TRBJ2-7, with D possibly TRBD1 on 6 matching bases. The CDR3 covers 13 residues. CDR1 and CDR2 from the germline V gene are SNHLY and FYNNEI. The ends were cut back, 6 bases at V and 0 bases at J, with 9 bases in the middle. The chain's CDR3 is CASSPDSSYEQYV. The DNA for the CDR3 is TGTGCCAGCAGCCCGGACAGCTCCTACGAGCAGTACGTC.

The chain carries TRBV7-8 and TRBJ2-7; perhaps TRBD1 as D (5 bases). Germline V gives CDR1 SGHVS, CDR2 FQNEAQ. V lost 1 base, J lost 2 bases, and 12 bases lay in between. The CDR3 is made up of 15 amino acids. The CDR3 coding sequence is TGTGCCAGCAGCTTAGTAGGACAAAGCACCTACGAGCAGTACGTC. This codes for CASSLVGQSTYEQYV.

V and J are TRBV27 and TRBJ1-4; D remains unclear. The germline gives CDR1 MNHEY, CDR2 SMNVEV (reference sequence). This CDR3 contains 14 residues. Trimming took 0 bases from V and 7 from J, leaving 9 bases between them. CDR3 amino acids: CASSLSVRVEKLFF. For the CDR3, the DNA is TGTGCCAGCAGTTTATCGGTCCGGGTTGAAAAACTGTTTTTT.

V gene TRBV11-2 combines with J gene TRBJ2-5; 15 bases map to TRBD2. CDR1 and CDR2 (germline): SGHAT, FQNNGV. Unmatched junction bases numbered 7, after V lost 1 base and J lost 4 bases. The length of the CDR3 is 18 residues. CDR3 amino acids: CASSLVRTSGGAGETQYF. The CDR3 coding sequence is TGTGCCAGCAGCTTAGTCAGGACTAGCGGGGGGGCTGGAGAGACCCAGTACTTC. The whole variable domain, filled in from reference TRBV11-2 and TRBJ2-5, reads EAGVAQSPRYKIIEKRQSVAFWCNPISGHATLYWYQQILGQGPKLLIQFQNNGVVDDSQLPKDRFSAERLKGVDSTLKIQPAKLEDSAVYLCASSLVRTSGGAGETQYFGPGTRLLVL.

The rearrangement joins TRBV15 to TRBJ2-7, with TRBD1 identical over 12 bases. The germline gives CDR1 LNHNV, CDR2 YYDKDF (reference sequence). This CDR3 spans 16 amino acids. V was clipped by 3 bases and J by 2 bases; unmatched bases: 5. CDR3 sequence: CATSRLRDRGPYEQYF. CDR3 DNA: TGTGCCACCAGCAGGTTGCGGGACAGGGGGCCCTACGAGCAGTACTTC.

The chain employs TRBV6-5 and TRBJ2-5; D not certain. Trimming pared 4 bases from V and 5 bases from J, leaving 11 bases between. The CDR3 has 13 residues. Germline values: CDR1 MNHEY, CDR2 SVGAGI. CDR3 DNA sequence: TGTGCCAGCAGTTTGGAATCTCGCGAGACCCAGTACTTC. This codes for CASSLESRETQYF.

V and J are TRBV19 and TRBJ1-2, with a possible D match to TRBD1 (5 bases). V was pared by 10 bases and J by 4 bases, with 31 bases between. Germline V lookup: CDR1 LNHDA, CDR2 SQIVND (reference sequence). The CDR3 has 18 residues. The DNA of the CDR3 is TGTGCCACCGCGGCGTACTGGGGGTCTTCTGCTTCCGCCTATGGCTACACCTTC. It translates to CATAAYWGSSASAYGYTF.